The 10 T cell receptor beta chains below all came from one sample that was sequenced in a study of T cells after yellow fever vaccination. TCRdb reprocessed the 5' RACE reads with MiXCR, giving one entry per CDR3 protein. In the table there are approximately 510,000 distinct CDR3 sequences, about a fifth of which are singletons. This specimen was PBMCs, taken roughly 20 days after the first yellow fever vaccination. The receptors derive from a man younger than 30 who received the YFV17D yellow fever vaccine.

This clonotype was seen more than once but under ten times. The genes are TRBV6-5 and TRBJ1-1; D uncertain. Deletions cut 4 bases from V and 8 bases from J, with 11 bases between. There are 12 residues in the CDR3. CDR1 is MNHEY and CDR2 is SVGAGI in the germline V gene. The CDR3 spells CASSSGPREAFF. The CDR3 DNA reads TGTGCCAGCAGTTCGGGTCCGCGCGAAGCTTTCTTT.

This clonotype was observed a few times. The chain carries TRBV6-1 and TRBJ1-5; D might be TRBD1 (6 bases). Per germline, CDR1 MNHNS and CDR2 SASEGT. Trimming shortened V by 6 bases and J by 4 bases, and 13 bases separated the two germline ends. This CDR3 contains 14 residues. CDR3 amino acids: CASSLTGLNQPQHF. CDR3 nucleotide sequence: TGTGCCAGCAGCCTGACAGGCCTAAATCAGCCCCAGCATTTT.

The CDR3 sequence: CSAPGGGPGQPQHF. CDR3 sequence (DNA): TGCAGTGCTCCCGGGGGGGGCCCAGGTCAGCCCCAGCATTTT. The rearrangement uses TRBV20-1 and TRBJ1-5; TRBD1 might be the D (6 bases). Germline V gene lookup returns CDR1 DFQATT and CDR2 SNEGSKA (reference sequence). The CDR3 is 14 amino acids. The germline V and J ends were trimmed by 5 bases and 6 bases, with 17 bases remaining between them.

CDR3 sequence reads: CSATTGRRETQYF. In DNA form, the CDR3 reads TGCAGTGCTACGACAGGGAGGAGGGAGACCCAGTACTTC. The genes are TRBV20-1 and TRBJ2-5; D perhaps matches TRBD1 (7 bases). The CDR3 runs to 13 residues. Trimming removed 4 bases at V and 5 bases at J, with 14 bases between. From germline, CDR1 is DFQATT and CDR2 SNEGSKA (reference sequence).

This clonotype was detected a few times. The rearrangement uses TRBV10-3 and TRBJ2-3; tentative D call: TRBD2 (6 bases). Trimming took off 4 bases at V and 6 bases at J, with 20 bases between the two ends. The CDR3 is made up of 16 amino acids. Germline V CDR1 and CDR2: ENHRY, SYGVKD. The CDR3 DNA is TGTGCCATCAGTGGACTAGGGTCTGCGCGGGCGGATACGCAGTATTTT. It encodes CAISGLGSARADTQYF.

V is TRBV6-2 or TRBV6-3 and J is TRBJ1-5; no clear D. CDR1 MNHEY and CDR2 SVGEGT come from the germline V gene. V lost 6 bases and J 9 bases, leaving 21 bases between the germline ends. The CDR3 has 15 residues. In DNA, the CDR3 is TGTGCCAGCAGCAACCCCCATCGGCGGGGAGGGCCCCAGCATTTT. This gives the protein CASSNPHRRGGPQHF.

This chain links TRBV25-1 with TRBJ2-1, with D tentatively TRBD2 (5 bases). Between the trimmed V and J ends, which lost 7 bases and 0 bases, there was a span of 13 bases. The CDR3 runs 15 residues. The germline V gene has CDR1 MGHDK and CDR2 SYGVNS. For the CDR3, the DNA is TGTGCCAGCACGGGGATTGAACGCTCCTACAATGAGCAGTTCTTC. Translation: CASTGIERSYNEQFF.

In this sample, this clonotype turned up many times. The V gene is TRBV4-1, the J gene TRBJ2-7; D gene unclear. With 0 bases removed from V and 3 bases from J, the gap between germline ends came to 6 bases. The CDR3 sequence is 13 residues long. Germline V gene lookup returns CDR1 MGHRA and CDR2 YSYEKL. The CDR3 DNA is TGCGCCAGCAGCCAAGAGGCCAGCTACGAGCAGTACGTC. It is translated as CASSQEASYEQYV.

The CDR3 reads CATGGVTDYLFF. The CDR3 coding sequence is TGTGCCACAGGGGGGGTTACTGACTACCTGTTTTTT. This rearrangement joins TRBV7-9 to TRBJ1-4; TRBD1 matches at 7 bases. The junction had 13 bases not matched to a gene; V was cut back by 10 bases and J by 14 bases. The CDR3 extends over 12 amino acids. From germline, CDR1 is SEHNR and CDR2 FQNEAQ (reference sequence).

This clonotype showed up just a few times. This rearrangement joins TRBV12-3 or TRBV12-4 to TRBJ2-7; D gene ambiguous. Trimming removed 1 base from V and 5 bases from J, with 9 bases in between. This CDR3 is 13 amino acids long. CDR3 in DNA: TGTGCCAGCAGTTTAGGGTCAGAGAACGAGCAGTACGTC. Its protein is CASSLGSENEQYV.